This TCR beta chain emerged from a study of CD8 T cells in Susac syndrome. The V and J ends lost 8 bases and 2 bases respectively, with 13 bases between them. CDR1 and CDR2 (germline): SGHTA, FQGNSA. The CDR3 totals 14 residues. Random-hexamer reverse transcription was applied to about 0.45 to 1 ug RNA. TCRdb passed the immunoSEQ multiplex PCR reads through MiXCR, listing each CDR3 protein once. Here the sample spans 180,000 or so distinct CDR3 sequences, around 94% being singletons. The receptor's source is a human donor in good health. Sequenced: CD4+ T cells from PBMCs. The chain links TRBV7-2 to TRBJ1-5; D possibly corresponds to TRBD1 (5 bases). Written as DNA, the CDR3 is TGTGCCAGCGGCTCAGGGTCGGGCAATCAGCCCCAGCATTTT. Translation: CASGSGSGNQPQHF.